Included here is one T cell receptor (beta chain) sequence, with context. CDR1 is MDHEN and CDR2 is SYDVKM in the germline V gene. This CDR3 is built from 13 residues. Trimming cost V 3 bases and J 7 bases, with 12 bases left between them. This entry is derived from a study of blood T cell repertoires in COVID-19. Study details: Collection of acute and convalescent COVID-19 samples took place in the United States, Italy and Spain.

Generated by immunoSEQ multiplex PCR, the TCRdb table keeps only in-frame clones and is missing some. The sample lists about 49,000 clones; about 92% were seen once. The clonotype was recovered from a man aged 60-69 years with COVID-19, enrolled during active disease. This rearrangement joins TRBV28 to TRBJ1-2; D unresolved. Sequencing was carried out using peripheral blood. CDR3 in DNA: TGTGCCAGCAGTTTTGGTAGTTCTGGTGGCTACACCTTC. It translates to CASSFGSSGGYTF.